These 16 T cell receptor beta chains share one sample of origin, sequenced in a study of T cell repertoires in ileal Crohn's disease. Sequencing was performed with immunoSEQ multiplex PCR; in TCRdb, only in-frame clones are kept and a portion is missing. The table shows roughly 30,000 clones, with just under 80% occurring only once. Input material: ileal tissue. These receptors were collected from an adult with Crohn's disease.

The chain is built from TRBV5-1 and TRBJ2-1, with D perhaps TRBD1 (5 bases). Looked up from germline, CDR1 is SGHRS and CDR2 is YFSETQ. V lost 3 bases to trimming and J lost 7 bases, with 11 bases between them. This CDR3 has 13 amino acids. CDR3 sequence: CASSSLGENEQFF. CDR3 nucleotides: TGCGCCAGCAGCTCATTAGGGGAAAATGAGCAGTTCTTC.

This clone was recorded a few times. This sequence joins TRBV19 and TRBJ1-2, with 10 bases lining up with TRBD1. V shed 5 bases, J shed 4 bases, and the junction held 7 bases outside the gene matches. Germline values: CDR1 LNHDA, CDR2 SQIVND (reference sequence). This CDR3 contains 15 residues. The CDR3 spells CASSSPGTGAYGYTF. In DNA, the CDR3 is TGTGCCAGTAGTTCACCCGGGACAGGGGCCTATGGCTACACCTTC. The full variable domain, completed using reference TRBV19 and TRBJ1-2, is DGGITQSPKYLFRKEGQNVTLSCEQNLNHDAMYWYRQDPGQGLRLIYYSQIVNDFQKGDIAEGYSVSREKKESFPLTVTSAQKNPTAFYLCASSSPGTGAYGYTFGSGTRLTVV.

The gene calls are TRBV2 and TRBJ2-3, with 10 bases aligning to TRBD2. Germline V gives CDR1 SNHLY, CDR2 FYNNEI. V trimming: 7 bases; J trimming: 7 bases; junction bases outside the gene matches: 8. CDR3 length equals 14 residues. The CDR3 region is CASNGAGGRNTQYF. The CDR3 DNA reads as TGTGCCAGCAATGGAGCGGGGGGGAGGAATACGCAGTATTTT. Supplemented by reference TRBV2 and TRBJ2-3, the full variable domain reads EPEVTQTPSHQVTQMGQEVILRCVPISNHLYFYWYRQILGQKVEFLVSFYNNEISEKSEIFDDQFSVERPDGSNFTLKIRSTKLEDSAMYFCASNGAGGRNTQYFGPGTRLTVL.

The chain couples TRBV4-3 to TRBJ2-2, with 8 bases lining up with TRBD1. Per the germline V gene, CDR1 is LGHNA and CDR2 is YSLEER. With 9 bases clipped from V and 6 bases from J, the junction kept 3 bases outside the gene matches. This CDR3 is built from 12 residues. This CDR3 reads CARWTGSGELFF. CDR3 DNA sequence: TGCGCCAGGTGGACAGGGTCCGGGGAGCTGTTTTTT.

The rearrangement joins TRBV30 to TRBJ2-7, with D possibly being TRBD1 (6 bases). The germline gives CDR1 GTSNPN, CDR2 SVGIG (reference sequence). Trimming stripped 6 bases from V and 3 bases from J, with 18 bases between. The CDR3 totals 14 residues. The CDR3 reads CACQQGGALYEQYF. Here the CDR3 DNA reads TGTGCCTGCCAACAGGGTGGGGCGCTCTACGAGCAGTACTTC. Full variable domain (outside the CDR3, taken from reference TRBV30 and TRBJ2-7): SQTIHQWPATLVQPVGSPLSLECTVEGTSNPNLYWYRQAAGRGLQLLFYSVGIGQISSEVPQNLSASRPQDRQFILSSKKLLLSDSGFYLCACQQGGALYEQYFGPGTRLTVT.

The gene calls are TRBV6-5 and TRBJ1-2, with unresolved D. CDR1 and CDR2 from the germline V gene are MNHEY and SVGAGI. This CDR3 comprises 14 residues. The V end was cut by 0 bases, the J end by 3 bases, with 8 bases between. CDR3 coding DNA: TGTGCCAGCAGTTACTCGGGCAGCTACTATGGCTACACCTTC. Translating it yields CASSYSGSYYGYTF.

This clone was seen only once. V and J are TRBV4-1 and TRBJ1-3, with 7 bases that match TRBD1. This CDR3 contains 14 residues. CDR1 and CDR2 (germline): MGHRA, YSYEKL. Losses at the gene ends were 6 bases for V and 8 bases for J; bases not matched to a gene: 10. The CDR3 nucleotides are TGCGCCAGCAGAAGACAGGAGGGGGCGGACACCATATATTTT. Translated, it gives CASRRQEGADTIYF.

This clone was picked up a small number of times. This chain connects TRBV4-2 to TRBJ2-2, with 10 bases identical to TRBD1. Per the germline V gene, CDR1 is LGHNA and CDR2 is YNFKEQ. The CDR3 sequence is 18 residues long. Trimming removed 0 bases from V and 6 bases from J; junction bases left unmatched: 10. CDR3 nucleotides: TGTGCCAGCAGCCAAGAGTCCTGGGACAGGGGTTTTTCCGGGGAGCTGTTTTTT. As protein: CASSQESWDRGFSGELFF.

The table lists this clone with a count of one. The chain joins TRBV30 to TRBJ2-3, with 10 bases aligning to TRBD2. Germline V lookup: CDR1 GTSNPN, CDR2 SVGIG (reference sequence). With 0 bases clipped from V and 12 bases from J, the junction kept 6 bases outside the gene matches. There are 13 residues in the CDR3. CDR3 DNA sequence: TGTGCCTGGAGTGTGGCCGGGACTAGCGCCCAGTATTTT. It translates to CAWSVAGTSAQYF.

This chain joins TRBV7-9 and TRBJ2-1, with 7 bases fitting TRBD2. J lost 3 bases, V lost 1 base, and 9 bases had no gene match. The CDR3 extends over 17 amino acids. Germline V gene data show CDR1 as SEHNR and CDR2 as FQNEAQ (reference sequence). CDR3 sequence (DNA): TGTGCCAGCAGCTTAGGGAGGGGCGGGGAGGGCTACAATGAGCAGTTCTTC. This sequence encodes CASSLGRGGEGYNEQFF.

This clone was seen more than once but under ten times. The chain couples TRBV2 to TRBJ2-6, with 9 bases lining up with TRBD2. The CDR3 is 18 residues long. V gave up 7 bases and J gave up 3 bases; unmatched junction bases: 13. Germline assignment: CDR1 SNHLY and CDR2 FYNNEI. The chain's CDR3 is CASTRGGTSFGGANVLTF. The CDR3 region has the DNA TGTGCCAGCACCCGAGGTGGGACTAGCTTCGGTGGGGCCAACGTCCTGACTTTC.

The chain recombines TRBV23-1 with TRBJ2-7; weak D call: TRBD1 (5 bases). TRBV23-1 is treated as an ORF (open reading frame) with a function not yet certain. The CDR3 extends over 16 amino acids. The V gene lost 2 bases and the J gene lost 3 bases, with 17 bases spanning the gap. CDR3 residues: CASSQVRGGWVYEQYF. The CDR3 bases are TGCGCCAGCAGTCAAGTAAGGGGTGGGTGGGTCTACGAGCAGTACTTC.

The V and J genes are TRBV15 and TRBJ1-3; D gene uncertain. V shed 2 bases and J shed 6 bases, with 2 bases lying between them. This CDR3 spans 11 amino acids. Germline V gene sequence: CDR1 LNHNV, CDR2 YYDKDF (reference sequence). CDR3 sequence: CATSRLNTIYF. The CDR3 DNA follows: TGTGCCACCAGCAGACTAAACACCATATATTTT. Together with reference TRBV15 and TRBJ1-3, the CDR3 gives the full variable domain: DAMVIQNPRYQVTQFGKPVTLSCSQTLNHNVMYWYQQKSSQAPKLLFHYYDKDFNNEADTPDNFQSRRPNTSFCFLDIRSPGLGDTAMYLCATSRLNTIYFGEGSWLTVV.

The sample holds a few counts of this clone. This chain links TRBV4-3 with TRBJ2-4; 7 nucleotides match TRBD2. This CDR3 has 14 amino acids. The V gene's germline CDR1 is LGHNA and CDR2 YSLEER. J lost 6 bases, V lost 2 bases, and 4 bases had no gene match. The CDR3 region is CASSQLGGGNIQYF. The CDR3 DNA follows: TGCGCCAGCAGCCAATTGGGGGGGGGAAACATTCAGTACTTC.

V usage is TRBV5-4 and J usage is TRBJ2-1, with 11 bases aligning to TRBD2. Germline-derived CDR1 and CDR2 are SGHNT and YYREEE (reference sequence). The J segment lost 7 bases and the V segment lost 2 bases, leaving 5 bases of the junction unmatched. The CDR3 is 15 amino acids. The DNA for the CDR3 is TGTGCCAGCAGCTTCCCCGGGACTAGCGGAAATGAGCAGTTCTTC. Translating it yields CASSFPGTSGNEQFF. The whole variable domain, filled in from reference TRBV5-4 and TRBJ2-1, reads ETGVTQSPTHLIKTRGQQVTLRCSSQSGHNTVSWYQQALGQGPQFIFQYYREEENGRGNFPPRFSGLQFPNYSSELNVNALELDDSALYLCASSFPGTSGNEQFFGPGTRLTVL.

The CDR3, as DNA: TGTGCCAGCAGCTTAGATGGCATAACCGAGCAGTACTTC. Protein: CASSLDGITEQYF. This chain uses TRBV11-2 with TRBJ2-7; D is unresolved. Germline CDR1 is SGHAT and CDR2 is FQNNGV. There are 13 residues in the CDR3. V was shortened by 0 bases and J by 6 bases, with 9 bases between the two germline ends.